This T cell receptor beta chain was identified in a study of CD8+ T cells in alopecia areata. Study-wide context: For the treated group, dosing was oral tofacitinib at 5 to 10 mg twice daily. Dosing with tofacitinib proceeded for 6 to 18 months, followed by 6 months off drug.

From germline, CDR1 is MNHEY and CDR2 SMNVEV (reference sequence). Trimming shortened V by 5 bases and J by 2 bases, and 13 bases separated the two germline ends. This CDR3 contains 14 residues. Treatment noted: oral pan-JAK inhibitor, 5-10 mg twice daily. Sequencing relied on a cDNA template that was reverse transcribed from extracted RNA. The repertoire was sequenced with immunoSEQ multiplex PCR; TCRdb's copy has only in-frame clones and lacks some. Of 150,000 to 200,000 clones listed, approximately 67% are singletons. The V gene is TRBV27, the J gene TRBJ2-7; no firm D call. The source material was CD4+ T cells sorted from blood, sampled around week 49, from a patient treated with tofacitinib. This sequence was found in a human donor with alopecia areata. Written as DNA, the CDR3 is TGTGCCAGCAGTCCCCGACGGACCACCTACGAGCAGTACTTC. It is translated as CASSPRRTTYEQYF.